The entry that follows covers one T cell receptor (beta chain) sequence. Antigen unknown. These data are taken from a study of cytomegalovirus exposure and HLA in healthy donors. Broader study findings: Being productive about 87% or about 30% of the time was typical of most TCR beta V segments in an earlier analysis.

The CDR3 is 14 residues long. The trim removed 4 bases at V and 3 bases at J, leaving 5 bases unmatched. The germline gives CDR1 SNHLY, CDR2 FYNNEI. Use of 60 Vbeta and 13 Jbeta primers characterized the PCR. Assay used: immunoSEQ multiplex PCR; TCRdb lists only in-frame clones, some missing. The sample gives 170,000 or so clones, approximately 85% of which show up once; 4.8% is in the top ten. Sequenced input: PBMCs. This chain joins TRBV2 and TRBJ2-5, with 7 bases matching TRBD1. This sequence originates from a girl between 5 and 17 years old in good health and CMV-seropositive. The CDR3: CASSGTGEKETQYF. CDR3 in DNA: TGTGCCAGCAGTGGAACAGGGGAGAAAGAGACCCAGTACTTC.